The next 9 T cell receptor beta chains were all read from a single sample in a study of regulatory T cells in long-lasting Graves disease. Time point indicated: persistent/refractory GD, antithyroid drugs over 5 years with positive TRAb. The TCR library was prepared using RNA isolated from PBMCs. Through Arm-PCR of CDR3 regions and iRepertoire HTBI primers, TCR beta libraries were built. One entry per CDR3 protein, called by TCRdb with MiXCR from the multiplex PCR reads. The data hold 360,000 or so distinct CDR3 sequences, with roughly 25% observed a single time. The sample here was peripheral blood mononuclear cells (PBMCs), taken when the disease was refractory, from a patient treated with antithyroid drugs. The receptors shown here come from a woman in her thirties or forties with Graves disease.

CDR3 amino acids: CASSENGRETQYF. As DNA, the CDR3 is TGCGCCAGCAGTGAGAACGGGAGGGAGACCCAGTACTTC. The chain has TRBV10-1 and TRBJ2-5; 7 nucleotides align to TRBD2. This CDR3 is built from 13 residues. Germline-derived CDR1 and CDR2 are WNHNN and SYGVQD (reference sequence). V gave up 2 bases and J gave up 5 bases; unmatched junction bases: 2.

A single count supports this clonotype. CDR3 region: CSARDPDSPQNSPLHF. CDR3 nucleotide sequence: TGCAGTGCTAGAGATCCTGACAGTCCTCAGAATTCACCCCTCCACTTT. V usage is TRBV20-1 and J usage is TRBJ1-6; D possibly corresponds to TRBD1 (5 bases). V gave up 0 bases and J gave up 7 bases, with 16 bases separating them. The length of the CDR3 is 16 residues. CDR1 and CDR2 (germline): DFQATT, SNEGSKA (reference sequence).

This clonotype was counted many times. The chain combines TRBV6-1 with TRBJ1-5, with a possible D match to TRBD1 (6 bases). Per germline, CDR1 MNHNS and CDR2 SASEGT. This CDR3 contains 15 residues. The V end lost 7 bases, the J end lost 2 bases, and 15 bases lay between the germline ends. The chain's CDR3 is CASIPPGVGNQPQHF. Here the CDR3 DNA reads TGTGCCAGCATTCCCCCAGGGGTGGGCAATCAGCCCCAGCATTTT.

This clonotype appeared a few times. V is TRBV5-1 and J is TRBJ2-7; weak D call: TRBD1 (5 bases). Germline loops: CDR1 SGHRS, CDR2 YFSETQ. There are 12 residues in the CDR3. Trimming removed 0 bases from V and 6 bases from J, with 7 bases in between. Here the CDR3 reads CASSLEGFEQYF. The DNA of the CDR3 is TGCGCCAGCAGCTTGGAGGGGTTCGAGCAGTACTTC. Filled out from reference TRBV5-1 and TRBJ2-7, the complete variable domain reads KAGVTQTPRYLIKTRGQQVTLSCSPISGHRSVSWYQQTPGQGLQFLFEYFSETQRNKGNFPGRFSGRQFSNSRSEMNVSTLELGDSALYLCASSLEGFEQYFGPGTRLTVT.

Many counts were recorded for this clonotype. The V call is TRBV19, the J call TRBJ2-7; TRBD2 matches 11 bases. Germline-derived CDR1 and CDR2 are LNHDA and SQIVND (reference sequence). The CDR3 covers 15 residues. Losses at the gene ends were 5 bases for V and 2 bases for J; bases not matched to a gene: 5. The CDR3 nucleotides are TGTGCCAGTAGTCACGGGACTAGCGGACCCTACGAGCAGTACTTC. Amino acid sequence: CASSHGTSGPYEQYF.

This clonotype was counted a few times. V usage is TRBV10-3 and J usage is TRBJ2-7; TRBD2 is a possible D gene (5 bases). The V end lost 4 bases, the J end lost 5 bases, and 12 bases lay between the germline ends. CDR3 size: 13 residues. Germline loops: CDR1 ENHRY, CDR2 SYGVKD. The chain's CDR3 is CAISGTLGDEQYF. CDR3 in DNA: TGTGCCATCAGTGGGACTTTAGGAGACGAGCAGTACTTC.

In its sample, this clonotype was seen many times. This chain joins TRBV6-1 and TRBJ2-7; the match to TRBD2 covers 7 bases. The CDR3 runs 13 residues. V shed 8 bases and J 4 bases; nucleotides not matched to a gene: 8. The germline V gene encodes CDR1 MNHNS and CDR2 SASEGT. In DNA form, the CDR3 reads TGTGCCAGCCGGTCGGCGGGGGAGTACGAGCAGTACTTC. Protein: CASRSAGEYEQYF.

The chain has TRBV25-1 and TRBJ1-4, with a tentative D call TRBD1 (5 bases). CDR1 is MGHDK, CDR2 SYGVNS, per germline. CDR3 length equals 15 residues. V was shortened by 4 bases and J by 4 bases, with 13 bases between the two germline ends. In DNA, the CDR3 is TGTGCCAGCAGTGGGGAGGGGACGGGTAATGAAAAACTGTTTTTT. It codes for CASSGEGTGNEKLFF.

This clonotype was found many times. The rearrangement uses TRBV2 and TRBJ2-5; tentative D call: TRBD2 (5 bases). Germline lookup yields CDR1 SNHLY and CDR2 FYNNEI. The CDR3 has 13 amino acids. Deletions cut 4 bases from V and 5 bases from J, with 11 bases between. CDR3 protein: CASSVDLMETQYF. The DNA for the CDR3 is TGTGCCAGCAGTGTGGACTTGATGGAGACCCAGTACTTC.